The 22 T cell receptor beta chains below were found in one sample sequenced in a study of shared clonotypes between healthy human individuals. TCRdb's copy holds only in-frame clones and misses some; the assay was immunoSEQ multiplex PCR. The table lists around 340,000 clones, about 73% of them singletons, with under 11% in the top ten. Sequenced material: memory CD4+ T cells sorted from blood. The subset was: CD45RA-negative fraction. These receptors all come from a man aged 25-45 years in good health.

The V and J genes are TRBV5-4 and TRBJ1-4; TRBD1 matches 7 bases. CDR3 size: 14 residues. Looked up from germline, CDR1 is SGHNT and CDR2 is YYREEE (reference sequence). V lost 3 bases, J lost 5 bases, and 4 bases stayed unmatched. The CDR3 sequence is CASSSPGQNEKLFF. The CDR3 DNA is TGTGCCAGCAGCTCTCCGGGACAGAATGAAAAACTGTTTTTT.

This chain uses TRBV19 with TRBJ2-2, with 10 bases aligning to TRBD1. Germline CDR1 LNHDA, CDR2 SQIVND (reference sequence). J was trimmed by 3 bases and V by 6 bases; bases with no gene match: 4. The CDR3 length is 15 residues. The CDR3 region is CASRSGQGDTGELFF. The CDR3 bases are TGTGCCAGTAGATCAGGACAGGGGGACACCGGGGAGCTGTTTTTT.

CDR3 in DNA: TGTGCCAGCAGCCCCGAAGTGGTAGTTGTGCAGTTCTTC. Amino acid sequence: CASSPEVVVVQFF. This chain links TRBV11-2 with TRBJ2-1, with D unresolved. V was pared by 5 bases and J by 12 bases, with 17 bases between. From germline, CDR1 is SGHAT and CDR2 FQNNGV. The CDR3 length is 13 residues.

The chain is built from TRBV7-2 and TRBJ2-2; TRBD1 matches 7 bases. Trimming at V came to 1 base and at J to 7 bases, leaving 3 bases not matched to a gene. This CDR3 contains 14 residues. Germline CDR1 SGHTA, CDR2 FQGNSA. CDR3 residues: CASSLVSGGGELFF. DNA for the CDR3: TGTGCCAGCAGCTTAGTCTCAGGGGGCGGGGAGCTGTTTTTT.

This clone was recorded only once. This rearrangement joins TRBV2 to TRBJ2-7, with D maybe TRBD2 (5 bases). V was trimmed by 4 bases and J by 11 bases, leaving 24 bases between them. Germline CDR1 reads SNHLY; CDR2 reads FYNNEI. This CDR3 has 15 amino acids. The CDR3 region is CASSGSVGGSRREYF. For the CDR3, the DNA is TGTGCCAGCAGTGGAAGCGTTGGTGGGAGCCGTCGAGAGTACTTC.

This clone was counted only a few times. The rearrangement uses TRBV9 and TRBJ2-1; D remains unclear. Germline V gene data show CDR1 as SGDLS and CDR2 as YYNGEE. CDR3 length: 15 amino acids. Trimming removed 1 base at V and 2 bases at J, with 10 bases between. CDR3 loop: CASSVSSLAYNEQFF. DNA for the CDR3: TGTGCCAGCAGCGTATCTAGTCTGGCCTACAATGAGCAGTTCTTC.

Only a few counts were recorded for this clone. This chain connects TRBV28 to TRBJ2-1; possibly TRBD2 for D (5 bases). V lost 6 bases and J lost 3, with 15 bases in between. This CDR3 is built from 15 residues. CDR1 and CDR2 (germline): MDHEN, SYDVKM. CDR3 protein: CASSPMEADYNEQFF. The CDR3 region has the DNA TGTGCCAGCAGCCCGATGGAGGCAGACTACAATGAGCAGTTCTTC.

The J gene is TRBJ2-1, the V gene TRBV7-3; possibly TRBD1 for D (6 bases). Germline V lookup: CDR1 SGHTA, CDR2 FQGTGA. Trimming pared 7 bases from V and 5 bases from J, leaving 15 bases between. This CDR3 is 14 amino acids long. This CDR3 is CASNKGQGDNEQFF. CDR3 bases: TGTGCCAGCAACAAGGGACAAGGGGACAATGAGCAGTTCTTC. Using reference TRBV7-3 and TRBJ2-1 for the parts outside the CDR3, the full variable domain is GAGVSQTPSNKVTEKGKYVELRCDPISGHTALYWYRQSLGQGPEFLIYFQGTGAADDSGLPNDRFFAVRPEGSVSTLKIQRTERGDSAVYLCASNKGQGDNEQFFGPGTRLTVL.

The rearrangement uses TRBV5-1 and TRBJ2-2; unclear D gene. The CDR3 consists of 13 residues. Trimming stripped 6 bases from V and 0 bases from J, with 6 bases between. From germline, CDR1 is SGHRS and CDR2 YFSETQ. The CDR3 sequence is CASNEANTGELFF. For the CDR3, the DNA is TGCGCCAGCAATGAGGCGAACACCGGGGAGCTGTTTTTT.

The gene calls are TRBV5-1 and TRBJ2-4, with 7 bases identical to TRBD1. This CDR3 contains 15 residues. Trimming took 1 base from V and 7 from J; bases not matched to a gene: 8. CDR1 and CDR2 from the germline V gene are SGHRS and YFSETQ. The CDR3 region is CASSLSGTAENIQYF. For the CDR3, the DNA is TGCGCCAGCAGCTTGTCGGGGACAGCGGAGAACATTCAGTACTTC.

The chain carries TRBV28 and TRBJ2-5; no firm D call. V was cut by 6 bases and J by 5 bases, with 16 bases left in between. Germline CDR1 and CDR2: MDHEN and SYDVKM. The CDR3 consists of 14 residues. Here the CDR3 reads CASSSGFLGETQYF. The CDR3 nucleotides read TGTGCCAGCAGCTCGGGCTTTCTAGGGGAGACCCAGTACTTC. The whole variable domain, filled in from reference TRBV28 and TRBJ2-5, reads DVKVTQSSRYLVKRTGEKVFLECVQDMDHENMFWYRQDPGLGLRLIYFSYDVKMKEKGDIPEGYSVSREKKERFSLILESASTNQTSMYLCASSSGFLGETQYFGPGTRLLVL.

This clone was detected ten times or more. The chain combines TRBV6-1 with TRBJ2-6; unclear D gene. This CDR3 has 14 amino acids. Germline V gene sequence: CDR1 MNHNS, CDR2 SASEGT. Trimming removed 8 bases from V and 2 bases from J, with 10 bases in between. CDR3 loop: CASRTDTGANVLTF. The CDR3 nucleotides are TGTGCCAGCCGGACCGATACTGGGGCCAACGTCCTGACTTTC.

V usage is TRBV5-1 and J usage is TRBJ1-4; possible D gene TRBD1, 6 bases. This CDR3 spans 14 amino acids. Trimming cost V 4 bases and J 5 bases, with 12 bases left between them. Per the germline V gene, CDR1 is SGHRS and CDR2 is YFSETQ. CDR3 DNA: TGCGCCAGCAGCCCTACAGGGATCAATGAAAAACTGTTTTTT. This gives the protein CASSPTGINEKLFF.

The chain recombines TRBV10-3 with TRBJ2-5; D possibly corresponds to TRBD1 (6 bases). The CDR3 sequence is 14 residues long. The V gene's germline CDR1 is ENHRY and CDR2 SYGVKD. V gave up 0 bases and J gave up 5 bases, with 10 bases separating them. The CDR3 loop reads CAISESQGRETQYF. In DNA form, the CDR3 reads TGTGCCATCAGTGAGTCACAGGGCCGCGAGACCCAGTACTTC.

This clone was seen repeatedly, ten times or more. CDR3 sequence: CALGPMLIHTF. CDR3 nucleotide sequence: TGTGCCTTGGGACCTATGTTAATCCACACCTTC. This chain links TRBV30 with TRBJ1-2; tentatively, D is TRBD1 (5 bases). CDR1 and CDR2 (germline): GTSNPN, SVGIG (reference sequence). CDR3 length equals 11 residues. Trimming removed 7 bases from V and 12 bases from J, with 18 bases in between.

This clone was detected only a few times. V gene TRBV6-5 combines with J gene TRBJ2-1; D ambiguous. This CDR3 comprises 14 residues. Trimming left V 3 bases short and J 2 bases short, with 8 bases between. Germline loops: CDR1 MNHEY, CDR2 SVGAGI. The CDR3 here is CASSYVPPYNEQFF. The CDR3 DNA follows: TGTGCCAGCAGTTATGTACCCCCCTACAATGAGCAGTTCTTC.

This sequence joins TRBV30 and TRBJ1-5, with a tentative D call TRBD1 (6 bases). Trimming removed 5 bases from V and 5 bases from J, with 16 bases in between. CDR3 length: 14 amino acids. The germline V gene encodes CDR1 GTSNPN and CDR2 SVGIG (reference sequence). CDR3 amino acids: CAWAGAGAHQPQHF. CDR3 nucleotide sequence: TGTGCCTGGGCAGGGGCAGGAGCCCATCAGCCCCAGCATTTT. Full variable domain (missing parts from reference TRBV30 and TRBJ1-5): SQTIHQWPATLVQPVGSPLSLECTVEGTSNPNLYWYRQAAGRGLQLLFYSVGIGQISSEVPQNLSASRPQDRQFILSSKKLLLSDSGFYLCAWAGAGAHQPQHFGDGTRLSIL.

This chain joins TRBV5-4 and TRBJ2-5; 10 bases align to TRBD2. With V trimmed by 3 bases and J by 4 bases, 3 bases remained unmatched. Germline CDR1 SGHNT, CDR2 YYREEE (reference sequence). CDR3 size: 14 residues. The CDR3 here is CASSSGTSVETQYF. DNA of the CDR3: TGTGCCAGCAGCTCCGGGACTAGCGTAGAGACCCAGTACTTC.

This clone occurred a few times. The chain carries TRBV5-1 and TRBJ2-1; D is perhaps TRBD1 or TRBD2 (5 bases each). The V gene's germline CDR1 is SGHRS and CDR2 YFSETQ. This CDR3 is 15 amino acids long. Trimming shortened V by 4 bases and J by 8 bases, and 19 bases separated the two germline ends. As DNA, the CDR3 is TGCGCCAGCAGCCGGGACGGGGAACGGGGCGATGAGCAGTTCTTC. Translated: CASSRDGERGDEQFF.

The CDR3, as DNA: TGTGCCAGCGGTAGACAGAACACTGAAGCTTTCTTT. Amino acids: CASGRQNTEAFF. This chain uses TRBV6-1 with TRBJ1-1; D is ambiguous. Germline lookup yields CDR1 MNHNS and CDR2 SASEGT. V was shortened by 8 bases and J by 1 base, with 8 bases between the two germline ends. The CDR3 has 12 amino acids.

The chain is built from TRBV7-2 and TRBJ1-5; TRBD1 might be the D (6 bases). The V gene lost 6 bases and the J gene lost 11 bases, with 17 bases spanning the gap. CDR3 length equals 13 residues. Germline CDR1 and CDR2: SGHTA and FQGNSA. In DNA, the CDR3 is TGTGCCAGCAGGGCTGAGGGGGATTCGGCCCAGCATTTT. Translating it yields CASRAEGDSAQHF.

The CDR3 sequence: CATSSFKGSMYNEQFF. The CDR3 DNA reads as TGTGCCACCAGCAGCTTTAAGGGCTCAATGTACAATGAGCAGTTCTTC. The V and J genes are TRBV15 and TRBJ2-1; D gene unclear. This CDR3 comprises 16 residues. Trimming removed 3 bases from V and 4 bases from J, with 16 bases in between. CDR1 and CDR2 (germline): LNHNV, YYDKDF (reference sequence).